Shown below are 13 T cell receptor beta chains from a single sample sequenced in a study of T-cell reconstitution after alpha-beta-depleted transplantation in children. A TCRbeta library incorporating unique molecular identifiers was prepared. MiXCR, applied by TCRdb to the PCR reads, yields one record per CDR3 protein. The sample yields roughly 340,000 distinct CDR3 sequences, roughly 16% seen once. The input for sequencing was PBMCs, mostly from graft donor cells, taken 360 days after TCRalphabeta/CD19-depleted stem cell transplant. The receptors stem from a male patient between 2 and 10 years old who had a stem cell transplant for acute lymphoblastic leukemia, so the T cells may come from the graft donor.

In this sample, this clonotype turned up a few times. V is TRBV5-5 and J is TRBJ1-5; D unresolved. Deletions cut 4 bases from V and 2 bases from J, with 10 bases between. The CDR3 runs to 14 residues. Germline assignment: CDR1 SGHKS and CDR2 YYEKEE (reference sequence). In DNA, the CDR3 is TGTGCCAGCAGCCCTAGGGTGGGCAATCAGCCCCAGCATTTT. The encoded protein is CASSPRVGNQPQHF.

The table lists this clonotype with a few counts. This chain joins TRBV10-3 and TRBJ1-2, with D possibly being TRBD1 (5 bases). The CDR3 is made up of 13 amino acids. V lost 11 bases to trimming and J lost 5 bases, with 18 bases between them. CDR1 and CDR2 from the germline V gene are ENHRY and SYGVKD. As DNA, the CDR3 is TGTGCCGCCAACCGGGGCCGTACGTATGGCTACACCTTC. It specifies CAANRGRTYGYTF.

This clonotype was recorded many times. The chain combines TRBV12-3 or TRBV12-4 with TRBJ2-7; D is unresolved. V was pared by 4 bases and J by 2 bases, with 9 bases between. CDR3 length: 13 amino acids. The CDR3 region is CASSSYVAYEQYF. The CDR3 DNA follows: TGTGCCAGCAGTTCCTACGTTGCCTACGAGCAGTACTTC.

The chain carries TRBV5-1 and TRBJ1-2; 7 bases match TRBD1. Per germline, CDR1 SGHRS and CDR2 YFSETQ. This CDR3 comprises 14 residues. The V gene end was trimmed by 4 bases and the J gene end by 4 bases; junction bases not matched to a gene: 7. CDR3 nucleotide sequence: TGCGCCAGCAGCCCTCGGACAGGAGGCTATGGCTACACCTTC. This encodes CASSPRTGGYGYTF.

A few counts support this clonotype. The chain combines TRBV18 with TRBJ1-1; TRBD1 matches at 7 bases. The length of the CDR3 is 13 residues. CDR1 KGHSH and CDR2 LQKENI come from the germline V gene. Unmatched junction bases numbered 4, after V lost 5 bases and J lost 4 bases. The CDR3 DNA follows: TGTGCCAGCTCAGGGACAGCGACCACTGAAGCTTTCTTT. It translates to CASSGTATTEAFF.

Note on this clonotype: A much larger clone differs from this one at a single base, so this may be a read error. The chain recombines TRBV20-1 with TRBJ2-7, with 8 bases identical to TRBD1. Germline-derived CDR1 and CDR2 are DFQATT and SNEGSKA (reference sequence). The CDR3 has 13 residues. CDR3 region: CSAGQGLEYEEYF. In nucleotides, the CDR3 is TGCAGTGCTGGACAGGGATTGGAGTACGAGGAGTACTTC.

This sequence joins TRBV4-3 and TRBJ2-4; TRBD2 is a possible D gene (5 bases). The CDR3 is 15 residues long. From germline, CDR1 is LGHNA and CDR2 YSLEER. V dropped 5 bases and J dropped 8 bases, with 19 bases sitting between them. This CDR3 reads CASSESHVLGDIQYF. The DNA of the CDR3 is TGCGCCAGCAGCGAAAGCCACGTTTTGGGAGACATTCAGTACTTC.

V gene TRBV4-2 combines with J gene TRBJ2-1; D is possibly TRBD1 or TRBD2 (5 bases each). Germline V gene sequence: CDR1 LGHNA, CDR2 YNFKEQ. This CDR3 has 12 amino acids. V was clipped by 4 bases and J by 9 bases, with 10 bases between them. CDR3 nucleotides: TGTGCCAGCAGCCGTTCGAGGGGTGAGCAGTTCTTC. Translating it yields CASSRSRGEQFF.

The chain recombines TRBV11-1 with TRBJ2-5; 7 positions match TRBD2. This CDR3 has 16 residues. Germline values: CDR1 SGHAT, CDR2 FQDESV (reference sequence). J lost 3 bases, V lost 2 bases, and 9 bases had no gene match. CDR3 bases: TGTGCCAGCAGCTTACGCCAAGCGGGATGGGAAGAGACCCAGTACTTC. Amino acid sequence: CASSLRQAGWEETQYF.

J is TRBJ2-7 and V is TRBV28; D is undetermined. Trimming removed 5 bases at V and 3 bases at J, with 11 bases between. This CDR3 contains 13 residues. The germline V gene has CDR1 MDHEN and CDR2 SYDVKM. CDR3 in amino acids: CASSPEDVYEQYF. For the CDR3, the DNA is TGTGCCAGCAGTCCCGAAGACGTCTACGAGCAGTACTTC. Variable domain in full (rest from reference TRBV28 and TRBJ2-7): DVKVTQSSRYLVKRTGEKVFLECVQDMDHENMFWYRQDPGLGLRLIYFSYDVKMKEKGDIPEGYSVSREKKERFSLILESASTNQTSMYLCASSPEDVYEQYFGPGTRLTVT.

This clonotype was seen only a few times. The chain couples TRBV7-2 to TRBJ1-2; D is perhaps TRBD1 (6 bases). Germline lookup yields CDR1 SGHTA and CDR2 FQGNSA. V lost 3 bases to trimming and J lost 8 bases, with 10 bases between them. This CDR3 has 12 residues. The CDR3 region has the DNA TGTGCCAGCAGCTTCACAGGGCGGGGCTACACCTTC. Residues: CASSFTGRGYTF.

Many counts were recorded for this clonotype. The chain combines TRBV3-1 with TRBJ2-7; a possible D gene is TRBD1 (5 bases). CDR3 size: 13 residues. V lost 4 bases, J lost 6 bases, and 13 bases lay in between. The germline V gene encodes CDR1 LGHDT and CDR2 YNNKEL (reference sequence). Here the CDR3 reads CASSRPGSGEQYF. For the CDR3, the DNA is TGTGCCAGCAGCCGCCCAGGGTCGGGCGAGCAGTACTTC.

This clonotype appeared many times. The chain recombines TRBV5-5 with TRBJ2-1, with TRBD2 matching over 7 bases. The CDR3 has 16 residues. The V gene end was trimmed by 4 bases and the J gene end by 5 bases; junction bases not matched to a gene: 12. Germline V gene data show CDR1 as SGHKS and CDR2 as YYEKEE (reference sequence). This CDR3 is CASSPISGLGHNEQFF. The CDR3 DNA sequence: TGTGCCAGCAGCCCGATCTCTGGACTAGGGCACAATGAGCAGTTCTTC.